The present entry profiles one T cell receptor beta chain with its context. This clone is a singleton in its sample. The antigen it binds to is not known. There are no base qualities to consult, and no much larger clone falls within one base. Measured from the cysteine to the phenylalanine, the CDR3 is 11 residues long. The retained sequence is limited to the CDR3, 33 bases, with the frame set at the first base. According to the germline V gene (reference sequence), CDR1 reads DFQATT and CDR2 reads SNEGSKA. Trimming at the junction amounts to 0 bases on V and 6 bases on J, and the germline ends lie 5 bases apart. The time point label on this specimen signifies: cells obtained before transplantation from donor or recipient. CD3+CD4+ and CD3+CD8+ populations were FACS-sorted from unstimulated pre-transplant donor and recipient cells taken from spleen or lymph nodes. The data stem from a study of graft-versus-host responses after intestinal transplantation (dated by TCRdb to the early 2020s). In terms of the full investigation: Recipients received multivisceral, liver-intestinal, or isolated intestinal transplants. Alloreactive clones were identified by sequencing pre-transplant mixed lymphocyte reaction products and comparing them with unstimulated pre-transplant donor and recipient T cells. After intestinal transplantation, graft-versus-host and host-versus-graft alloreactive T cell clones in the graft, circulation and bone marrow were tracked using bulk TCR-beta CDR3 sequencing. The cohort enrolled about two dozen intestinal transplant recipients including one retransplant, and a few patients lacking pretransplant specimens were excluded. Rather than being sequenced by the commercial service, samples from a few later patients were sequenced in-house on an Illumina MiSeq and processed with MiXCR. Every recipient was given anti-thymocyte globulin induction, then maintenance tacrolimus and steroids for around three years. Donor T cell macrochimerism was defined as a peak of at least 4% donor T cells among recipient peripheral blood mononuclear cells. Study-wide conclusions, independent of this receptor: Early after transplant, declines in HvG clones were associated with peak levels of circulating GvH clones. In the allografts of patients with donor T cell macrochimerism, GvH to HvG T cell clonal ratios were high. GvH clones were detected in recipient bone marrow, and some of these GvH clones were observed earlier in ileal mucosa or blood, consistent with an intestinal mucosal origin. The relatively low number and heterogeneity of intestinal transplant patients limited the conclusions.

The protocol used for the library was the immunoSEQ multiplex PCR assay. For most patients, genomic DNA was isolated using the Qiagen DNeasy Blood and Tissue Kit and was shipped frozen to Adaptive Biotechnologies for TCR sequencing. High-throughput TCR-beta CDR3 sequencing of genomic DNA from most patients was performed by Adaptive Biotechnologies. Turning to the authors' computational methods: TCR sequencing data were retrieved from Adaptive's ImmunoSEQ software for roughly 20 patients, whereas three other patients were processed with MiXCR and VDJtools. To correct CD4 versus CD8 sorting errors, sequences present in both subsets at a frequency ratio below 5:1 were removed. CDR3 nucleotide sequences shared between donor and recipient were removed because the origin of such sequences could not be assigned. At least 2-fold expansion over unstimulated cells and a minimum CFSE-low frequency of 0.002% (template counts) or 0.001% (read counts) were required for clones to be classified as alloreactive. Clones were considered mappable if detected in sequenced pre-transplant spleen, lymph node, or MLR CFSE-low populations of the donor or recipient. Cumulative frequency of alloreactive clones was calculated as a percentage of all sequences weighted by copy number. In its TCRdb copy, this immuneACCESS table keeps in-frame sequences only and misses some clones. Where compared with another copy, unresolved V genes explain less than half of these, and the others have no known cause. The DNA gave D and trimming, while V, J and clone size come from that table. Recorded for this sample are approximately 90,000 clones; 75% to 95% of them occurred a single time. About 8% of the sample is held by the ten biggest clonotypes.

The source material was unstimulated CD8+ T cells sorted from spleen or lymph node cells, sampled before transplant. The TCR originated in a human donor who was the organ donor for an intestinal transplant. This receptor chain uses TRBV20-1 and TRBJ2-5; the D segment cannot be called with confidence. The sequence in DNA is TGCAGTGCTAGAGATCGGAAGACCCAGTACTTC. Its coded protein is CSARDRKTQYF.